The 27 T cell receptor beta chains in this list originate from one sample, sequenced in a study of blood T cell repertoires in COVID-19. Profiling relied on immunoSEQ multiplex PCR, and the TCRdb table lists in-frame clones only, not all of them. The sample records some 200,000 clones, just under 85% being singletons. Sequenced: PBMCs or T cells enriched from blood (not recorded which). The receptors shown here come from a woman aged 40 to 55 with acute COVID-19.

The rearrangement uses TRBV2 and TRBJ2-4; weak D call: TRBD2 (6 bases). The CDR3 covers 16 residues. Germline assignment: CDR1 SNHLY and CDR2 FYNNEI. Trimming left V 5 bases short and J 1 base short, with 15 bases between. The CDR3, as DNA: TGTGCCAGCAGTCAGGACCGTGGGGGGGCCAAAAACATTCAGTACTTC. The encoded protein is CASSQDRGGAKNIQYF. Full variable domain (outside the CDR3, taken from reference TRBV2 and TRBJ2-4): EPEVTQTPSHQVTQMGQEVILRCVPISNHLYFYWYRQILGQKVEFLVSFYNNEISEKSEIFDDQFSVERPDGSNFTLKIRSTKLEDSAMYFCASSQDRGGAKNIQYFGAGTRLSVL.

The chain has TRBV13 and TRBJ1-5; the D is unclear. Germline CDR1 and CDR2: PRHDT and FYEKMQ (reference sequence). This CDR3 has 15 residues. The V and J ends lost 0 bases and 7 bases respectively, with 13 bases between them. In DNA form, the CDR3 reads TGTGCCAGCAGCTTAGGCCAAGTGGTCGGGCAGCCCCAGCATTTT. Translated, it gives CASSLGQVVGQPQHF.

The chain employs TRBV4-1 and TRBJ1-6; possibly TRBD1 for D (6 bases). The CDR3 spans 15 residues. The V gene's germline CDR1 is MGHRA and CDR2 YSYEKL. V lost 0 bases and J 10 bases, leaving 13 bases between the germline ends. CDR3 amino acids: CASSQDGRGGSPLHF. For the CDR3, the DNA is TGCGCCAGCAGCCAAGATGGCAGGGGTGGATCACCCCTCCACTTT.

The chain couples TRBV19 to TRBJ1-1, with a weak D call TRBD1 (5 bases). The CDR3 consists of 14 residues. Trimming stripped 7 bases from V and 5 bases from J, with 17 bases between. Germline V gene sequence: CDR1 LNHDA, CDR2 SQIVND (reference sequence). The CDR3 here is CASTSWGEGTEAFF. The CDR3 coding sequence is TGTGCCAGTACCTCTTGGGGGGAAGGAACTGAAGCTTTCTTT.

The chain links TRBV11-1 to TRBJ2-1; 10 bases match TRBD2. Germline V gene lookup returns CDR1 SGHAT and CDR2 FQDESV (reference sequence). Trimming cost V 5 bases and J 3 bases; bases outside gene matches: 1. The CDR3 covers 14 residues. The CDR3 spells CASSTSGVYNEQFF. In nucleotides, the CDR3 is TGTGCCAGCAGCACTAGCGGGGTCTACAATGAGCAGTTCTTC.

This clone was seen only once. The rearrangement links TRBV25-1 to TRBJ1-1; TRBD1 agrees at 8 bases. The junction had 12 bases not matched to a gene; V was cut back by 5 bases and J by 4 bases. The CDR3 covers 16 residues. The germline V gene encodes CDR1 MGHDK and CDR2 SYGVNS. The DNA of the CDR3 is TGTGCCAGCAGTAACATACAGGGGGAATACGGCACTGAAGCTTTCTTT. Its translation: CASSNIQGEYGTEAFF.

V and J are TRBV3-1 (or the pseudogene TRBV3-2) and TRBJ1-3; 8 bases align to TRBD1. Per germline, CDR1 LGHDT and CDR2 YNNKEL (reference sequence). The trim removed 1 base at V and 4 bases at J, leaving 3 bases unmatched. This CDR3 spans 15 amino acids. Here the CDR3 DNA reads TGTGCCAGCAGCCAAGGGCAGGGGGCCGGAAACACCATATATTTT. Protein product: CASSQGQGAGNTIYF.

This chain joins TRBV7-2 and TRBJ2-1; 7 bases are a match to TRBD2. J gave up 5 bases and V 2 bases, and 12 bases lay outside the gene matches. Germline-derived CDR1 and CDR2 are SGHTA and FQGNSA. The CDR3 length is 17 residues. CDR3 region: CASSLPPGRESHNEQFF. The CDR3, as DNA: TGTGCCAGCAGCTTACCCCCTGGGAGGGAATCCCACAATGAGCAGTTCTTC.

This sequence joins TRBV21-1 and TRBJ1-4; TRBD1, the table's D call, lacks a check against the DNA. TRBV21-1 is deemed a pseudogene. This CDR3 comprises 14 residues. The CDR3 nucleotides read TGTGCCAGCAGCAATCCCGGACAGGGAATGGGACTGTTTTTT. It yields the protein CASSNPGQGMGLFF.

The rearrangement joins TRBV5-4 to TRBJ1-2; D is undetermined. Germline V gene sequence: CDR1 SGHNT, CDR2 YYREEE (reference sequence). The CDR3 sequence is 13 residues long. V lost 0 bases, J lost 4 bases, and 7 bases lay in between. The CDR3 protein is CASSLEALYGYTF. As DNA, the CDR3 is TGTGCCAGCAGCTTGGAAGCACTCTATGGCTACACCTTC. The full variable domain, rest sourced from reference TRBV5-4 and TRBJ1-2, is ETGVTQSPTHLIKTRGQQVTLRCSSQSGHNTVSWYQQALGQGPQFIFQYYREEENGRGNFPPRFSGLQFPNYSSELNVNALELDDSALYLCASSLEALYGYTFGSGTRLTVV.

The chain employs TRBV29-1 and TRBJ1-4, with D maybe TRBD1 (5 bases). Germline CDR1 reads SQVTM; CDR2 reads ANQGSEA. V lost 7 bases and J lost 5, with 11 bases in between. The CDR3 totals 12 residues. Written as DNA, the CDR3 is TGCAGCGCCGGCCGGGGGAATGAAAAACTGTTTTTT. Its translation is CSAGRGNEKLFF.

The chain recombines TRBV6-6 with TRBJ2-5, with D possibly matching TRBD2 (6 bases). V gave up 8 bases and J gave up 4 bases, with 14 bases separating them. CDR3 length equals 13 residues. Germline V gives CDR1 MNHNY, CDR2 SVGAGI (reference sequence). CDR3 region: CASGRDSGETQYF. CDR3 sequence (DNA): TGTGCCAGCGGTAGGGACTCGGGAGAGACCCAGTACTTC.

This chain links TRBV27 with TRBJ2-3; D is unclear. Germline values: CDR1 MNHEY, CDR2 SMNVEV (reference sequence). The CDR3 consists of 14 residues. V was shortened by 0 bases and J by 1 base, with 5 bases between the two germline ends. The DNA of the CDR3 is TGTGCCAGCAGTTTATCGGCGGGCACAGATACGCAGTATTTT. This encodes CASSLSAGTDTQYF.

The chain carries TRBV5-1 and TRBJ2-7, with D perhaps TRBD2 (6 bases). The V end lost 7 bases, the J end lost 4 bases, and 21 bases lay between the germline ends. The V gene's germline CDR1 is SGHRS and CDR2 YFSETQ. The CDR3 has 15 residues. The CDR3 DNA follows: TGCGCCAGCGGGTCCGGGGGAGGCGAGAAGTACGAGCAGTACTTC. Translated: CASGSGGGEKYEQYF.

The genes are TRBV19 and TRBJ2-5, with 9 bases identical to TRBD2. The CDR3 totals 16 residues. V shed 1 base, J shed 5 bases, and the junction held 8 bases outside the gene matches. Germline CDR1 LNHDA, CDR2 SQIVND (reference sequence). CDR3 bases: TGTGCCAGTAGTATAGGATTAGCGGGAGCACGGGAGACCCAGTACTTC. Protein product: CASSIGLAGARETQYF.

This clone was recorded only once. This sequence joins TRBV28 and TRBJ2-1; D possibly corresponds to TRBD2 (6 bases). V dropped 4 bases and J dropped 0 bases, with 10 bases sitting between them. Germline-derived CDR1 and CDR2 are MDHEN and SYDVKM. The CDR3 has 15 residues. Here the CDR3 reads CASSWGVSSYNEQFF. CDR3 coding DNA: TGTGCCAGCAGTTGGGGGGTTAGCTCCTACAATGAGCAGTTCTTC.

About this clone itself: The junction and the germline gene differ at one end; a read error may be behind it. The chain links TRBV5-6 to TRBJ2-1; 9 bases map to TRBD1. The CDR3 runs to 12 residues. Germline lookup yields CDR1 SGHDT and CDR2 YYEEEE. The CDR3 region is CASSRLRTGEIF. The CDR3 DNA is TGTGCCAGCAGCCGCCTAAGGACAGGGGAGATCTTC.

The V gene is TRBV7-2, the J gene TRBJ1-5, with D possibly being TRBD1 (5 bases). V lost 3 bases and J 3 bases, leaving 12 bases between the germline ends. Looked up from germline, CDR1 is SGHTA and CDR2 is FQGNSA. The length of the CDR3 is 15 residues. The CDR3 DNA reads as TGTGCCAGCAGCTTGGGGGGGACCCCCAATCAGCCCCAGCATTTT. This translates into CASSLGGTPNQPQHF.

The genes are TRBV3-1 (or the pseudogene TRBV3-2) and TRBJ2-5, with 7 bases aligning to TRBD2. The CDR3 length is 14 residues. V lost 4 bases, J lost 5 bases, and 7 bases stayed unmatched. Germline V gene lookup returns CDR1 LGHDT and CDR2 YNNKEL (reference sequence). CDR3 sequence: CASSPSGGGETQYF. CDR3 nucleotides: TGTGCCAGCAGCCCCTCCGGCGGGGGTGAGACCCAGTACTTC.

The chain is built from TRBV5-8 and TRBJ2-2, with D unclear. The V gene lost 2 bases and the J gene lost 2 bases, with 10 bases spanning the gap. CDR3 length: 15 amino acids. In germline, CDR1 is SGHTS, CDR2 YDEGEE. CDR3 region: CASSFLRLNTGELFF. DNA for the CDR3: TGTGCCAGCAGCTTTCTCAGATTAAACACCGGGGAGCTGTTTTTT.

This chain joins TRBV23-1 and TRBJ2-5; D perhaps matches TRBD1 (6 bases). TRBV23-1 is recorded as an ORF, its role being uncertain. The V and J ends lost 6 bases and 2 bases respectively, with 7 bases between them. The CDR3 is made up of 12 amino acids. The CDR3 loop is CASRRGQETQYF. CDR3 DNA: TGCGCCAGCAGAAGGGGGCAAGAGACCCAGTACTTC.

The rearrangement links TRBV7-9 to TRBJ1-1; 9 positions match TRBD1. The CDR3 is 16 residues long. Losses at the gene ends were 5 bases for V and 1 base for J; bases not matched to a gene: 8. Germline V CDR1 and CDR2: SEHNR, FQNEAQ (reference sequence). The DNA for the CDR3 is TGTGCCAGCAGCCCCGAACCGGGACAGGGGAACACTGAAGCTTTCTTT. Amino acids: CASSPEPGQGNTEAFF.

V and J are TRBV9 and TRBJ2-7; 9 positions agree with TRBD2. The trim removed 3 bases at V and 2 bases at J, leaving 3 bases unmatched. This CDR3 region has 14 residues. CDR1 SGDLS and CDR2 YYNGEE come from the germline V gene. CDR3: CASSGGGAAYEQYF. CDR3 DNA sequence: TGTGCCAGCAGCGGCGGGGGGGCGGCCTACGAGCAGTACTTC.

V gene TRBV5-6 combines with J gene TRBJ2-2; D is unclear. This CDR3 is 14 amino acids long. V lost 0 bases and J 6 bases, leaving 9 bases between the germline ends. The germline gives CDR1 SGHDT, CDR2 YYEEEE. Here the CDR3 reads CASSLEISAGELFF. The CDR3 DNA is TGTGCCAGCAGCTTGGAAATATCTGCCGGGGAGCTGTTTTTT.

The gene calls are TRBV6-4 and TRBJ2-2; maybe TRBD2 (6 bases). V was clipped by 6 bases and J by 7 bases, with 18 bases between them. The V gene's germline CDR1 is MRHNA and CDR2 SNTAGT. This CDR3 is 15 amino acids long. The CDR3 sequence is CASSPDGAGGGELFF. The CDR3 DNA follows: TGTGCCAGCAGCCCGGACGGGGCCGGGGGCGGGGAGCTGTTTTTT.

V and J are TRBV6-5 and TRBJ2-7; TRBD2 aligns across 7 bases. The V and J ends lost 6 bases and 6 bases, in that order; junction bases with no gene match: 11. Germline V CDR1 and CDR2: MNHEY, SVGAGI. This CDR3 has 14 amino acids. This CDR3 is CASRLQRGSVEQYF. The CDR3 DNA sequence: TGTGCCAGCAGACTGCAGCGGGGAAGCGTCGAGCAGTACTTC.

This clone was observed a handful of times. This chain joins TRBV5-1 and TRBJ2-7, with D unclear. From germline, CDR1 is SGHRS and CDR2 YFSETQ. The CDR3 totals 13 residues. V dropped 2 bases and J dropped 0 bases, with 6 bases sitting between them. For the CDR3, the DNA is TGCGCCAGCAGCTTAACAGTCTCCTACGAGCAGTACTTC. Residues: CASSLTVSYEQYF.